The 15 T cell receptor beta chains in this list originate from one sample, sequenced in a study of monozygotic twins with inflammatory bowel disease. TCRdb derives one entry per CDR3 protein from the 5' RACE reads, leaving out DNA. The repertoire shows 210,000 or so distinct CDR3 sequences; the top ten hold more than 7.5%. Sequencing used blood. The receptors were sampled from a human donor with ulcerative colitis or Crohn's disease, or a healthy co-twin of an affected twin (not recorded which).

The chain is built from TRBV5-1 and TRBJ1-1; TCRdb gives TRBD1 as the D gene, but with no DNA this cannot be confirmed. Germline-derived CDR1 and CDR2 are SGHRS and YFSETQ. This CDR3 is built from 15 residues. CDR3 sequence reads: CASSPFRGVNTEAFF.

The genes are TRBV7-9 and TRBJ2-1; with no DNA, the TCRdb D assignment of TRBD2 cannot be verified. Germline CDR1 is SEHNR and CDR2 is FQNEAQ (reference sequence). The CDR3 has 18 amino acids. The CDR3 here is CASSSSRQSSGGRNEQFF.

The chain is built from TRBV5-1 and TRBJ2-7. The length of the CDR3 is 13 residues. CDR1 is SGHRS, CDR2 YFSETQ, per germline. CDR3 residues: CASSRQGSYEQYF.

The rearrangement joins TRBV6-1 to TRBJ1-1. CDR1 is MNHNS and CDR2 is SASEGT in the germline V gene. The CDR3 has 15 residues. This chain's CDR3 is CASSWGLATNTEAFF.

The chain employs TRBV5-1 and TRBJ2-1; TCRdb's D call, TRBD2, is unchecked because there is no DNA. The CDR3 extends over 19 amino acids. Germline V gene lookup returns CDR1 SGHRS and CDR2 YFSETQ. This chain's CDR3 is CASSLAPYSLRSPYNEQFF.

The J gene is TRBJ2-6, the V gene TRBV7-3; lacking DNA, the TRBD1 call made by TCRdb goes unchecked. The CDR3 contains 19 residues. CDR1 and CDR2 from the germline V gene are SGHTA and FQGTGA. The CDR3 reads CASSLTLQGTLSGANVLTF.

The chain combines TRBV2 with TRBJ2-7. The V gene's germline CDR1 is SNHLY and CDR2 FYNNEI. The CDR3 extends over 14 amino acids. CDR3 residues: CASSPQVSSYEQYF.

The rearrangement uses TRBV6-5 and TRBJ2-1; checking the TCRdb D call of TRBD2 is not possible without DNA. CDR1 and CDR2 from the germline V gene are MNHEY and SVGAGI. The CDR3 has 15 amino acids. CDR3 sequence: CASSYSAARADEQFF.

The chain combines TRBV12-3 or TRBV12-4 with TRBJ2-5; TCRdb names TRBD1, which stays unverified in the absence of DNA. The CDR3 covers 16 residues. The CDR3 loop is CASSFPTTGVRETQYF.

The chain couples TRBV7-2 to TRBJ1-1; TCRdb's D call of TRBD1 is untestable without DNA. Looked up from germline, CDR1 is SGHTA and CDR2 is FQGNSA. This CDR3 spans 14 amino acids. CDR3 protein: CASSLAPQVAEAFF. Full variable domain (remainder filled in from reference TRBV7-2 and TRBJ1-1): GAGVSQSPSNKVTEKGKDVELRCDPISGHTALYWYRQSLGQGLEFLIYFQGNSAPDKSGLPSDRFSAERTGGSVSTLTIQRTQQEDSAVYLCASSLAPQVAEAFFGQGTRLTVV.

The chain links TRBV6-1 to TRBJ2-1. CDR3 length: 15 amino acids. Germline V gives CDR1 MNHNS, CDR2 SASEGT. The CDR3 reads CASSGDSGISNEQFF.

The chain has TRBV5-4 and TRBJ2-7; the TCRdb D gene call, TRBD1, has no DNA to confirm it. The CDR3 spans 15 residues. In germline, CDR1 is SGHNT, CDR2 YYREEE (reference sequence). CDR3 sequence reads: CASSLARDRANEQYF.

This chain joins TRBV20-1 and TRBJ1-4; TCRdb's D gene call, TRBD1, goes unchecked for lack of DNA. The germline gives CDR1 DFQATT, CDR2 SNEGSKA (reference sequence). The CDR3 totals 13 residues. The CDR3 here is CSVPGPRREKLFF.

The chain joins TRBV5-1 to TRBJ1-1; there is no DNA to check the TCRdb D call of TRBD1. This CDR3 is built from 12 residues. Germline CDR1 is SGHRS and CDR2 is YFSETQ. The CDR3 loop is CASSPETGEAFF.

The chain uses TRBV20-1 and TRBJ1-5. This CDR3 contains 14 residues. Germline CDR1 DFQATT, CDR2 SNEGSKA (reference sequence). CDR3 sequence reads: CSARKGPQIQPQHF.